Only one count was recorded for the clone carrying this T cell receptor (beta chain). Its antigen is undetermined. This sample was taken from a study of vaccination and CD4 T cells after COVID-19. Study summary: Post-vaccine sample collection happened at a median of around 77 days after dose two, ranging 14 to 241. Treatment of control cultures consisted of a CEFX pool, an HIV-1 Nef pool, or no peptide. Study conclusions and caveats: A median of 86.3% of reactive clones, in convalescent patients, became evident only post-vaccination.

Treatment of the sample: roughly ten-day PBMC culture with coronavirus spike peptide pools or control peptides (ViraFEST assay). The V gene's germline CDR1 is SNHLY and CDR2 FYNNEI. Germline trimming cut 8 bases from V and 4 bases from J; bases unmatched to any gene: 8. The CDR3 runs 15 residues. The assay that was used to sequence DNA from cultured CD4+ T cells was the Oncomine TCR Beta short-read assay. TCRdb independently ran MiXCR on the PCR reads; one entry per CDR3 protein. The data hold 8,500 to 10,000 distinct CDR3 sequences, with around 57% observed a single time. The specimen sequenced was CD4+ T cells from blood, cultured in vitro. The sequence derives from a human donor who had recovered from COVID-19. This rearrangement joins TRBV2 to TRBJ2-1, with 10 bases that match TRBD2. CDR3 nucleotide sequence: TGTGCCAGCGTCAACCCTAGCGGGAGTTACAATGAGCAGTTCTTC. Protein: CASVNPSGSYNEQFF.